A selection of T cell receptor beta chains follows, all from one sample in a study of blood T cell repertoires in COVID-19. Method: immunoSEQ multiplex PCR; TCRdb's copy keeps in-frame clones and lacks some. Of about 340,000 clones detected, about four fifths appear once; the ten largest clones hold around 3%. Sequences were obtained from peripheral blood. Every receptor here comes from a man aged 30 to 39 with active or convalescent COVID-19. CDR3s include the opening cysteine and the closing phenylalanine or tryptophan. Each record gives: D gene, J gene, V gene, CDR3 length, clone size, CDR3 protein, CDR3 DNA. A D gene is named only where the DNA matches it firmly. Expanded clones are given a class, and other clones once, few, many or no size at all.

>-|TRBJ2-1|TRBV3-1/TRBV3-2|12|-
CASSHGGYEQFF
TGTGCCAGCAGCCATGGGGGGTATGAGCAGTTCTTC
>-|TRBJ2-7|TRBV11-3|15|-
CASSLGTETYHEQYF
TGTGCCAGCAGCTTAGGCACGGAGACTTATCACGAGCAGTACTTC
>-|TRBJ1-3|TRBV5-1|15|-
CASRRSRDSGNTIYF
TGCGCCAGCAGGCGGAGCAGGGACTCTGGAAACACCATATATTTT
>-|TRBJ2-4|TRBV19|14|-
CASSSQSSVDIQYF
TGTGCCAGTAGTTCTCAATCTAGCGTAGACATTCAGTACTTC
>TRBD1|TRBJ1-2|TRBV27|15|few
CASSPPGQVGFGYTF
TGTGCCAGCAGTCCCCCCGGACAGGTAGGTTTTGGCTACACCTTC
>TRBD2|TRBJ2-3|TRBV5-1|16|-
CASSLELAGWSDTQYF
TGCGCCAGCAGCTTGGAACTAGCGGGATGGTCAGATACGCAGTATTTT
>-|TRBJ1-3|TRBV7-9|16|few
CASSLTSSLSGNTIYF
TGTGCCAGCAGCCTGACAAGCTCCCTCTCTGGAAACACCATATATTTT
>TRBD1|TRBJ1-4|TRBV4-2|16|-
CASSQDQRQGYEKLFF
TGTGCCAGCAGCCAAGATCAGCGACAGGGGTATGAAAAACTGTTTTTT
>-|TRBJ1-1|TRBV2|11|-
CASRPQGEAFF
TGTGCCAGCAGACCACAGGGAGAAGCTTTCTTT
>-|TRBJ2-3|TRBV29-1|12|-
CSVGARTDTQYF
TGCAGCGTGGGGGCCAGGACAGATACGCAGTATTTT
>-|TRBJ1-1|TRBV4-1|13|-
CASSQGHTTEAFF
TGCGCCAGCAGCCAAGGCCACACCACTGAAGCTTTCTTT
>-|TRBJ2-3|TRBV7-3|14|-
CASSLGAPPDTQYF
TGTGCCAGCAGCTTAGGGGCACCACCAGATACGCAGTATTTT
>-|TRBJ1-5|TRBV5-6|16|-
CASSLTGLENDQPQHF
TGTGCCAGCAGCTTGACAGGGCTAGAAAATGATCAGCCCCAGCATTTT
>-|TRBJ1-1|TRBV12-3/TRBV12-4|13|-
CASSLGAGTEAFF
TGTGCCAGCAGTTTAGGAGCCGGGACTGAAGCTTTCTTT
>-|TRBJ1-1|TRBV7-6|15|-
CASSLGREGNTEAFF
TGTGCCAGCAGCTTAGGCAGGGAGGGGAACACTGAAGCTTTCTTT
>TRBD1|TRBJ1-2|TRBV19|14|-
CASSRGDRVYGYTF
TGTGCCAGTAGTAGAGGGGACAGGGTGTATGGCTACACCTTC
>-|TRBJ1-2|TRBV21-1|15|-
CASSKDTGMGYGYTF
TGTGCCAGCAGCAAAGATACCGGGATGGGCTATGGCTACACCTTC
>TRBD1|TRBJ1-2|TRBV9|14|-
CASSVEDRGYGYTF
TGTGCCAGCAGCGTAGAGGACAGGGGATATGGCTACACCTTC
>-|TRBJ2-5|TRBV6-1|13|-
CASSENGQETQYF
TGTGCCAGCAGTGAAAACGGCCAAGAGACCCAGTACTTC
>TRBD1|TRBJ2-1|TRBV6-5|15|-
CASSFRTGAGDEQFF
TGTGCCAGCAGTTTTAGGACAGGGGCTGGCGATGAGCAGTTCTTC
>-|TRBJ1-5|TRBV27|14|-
CASSHDRLGQPQHF
TGTGCCAGCAGTCACGACAGGCTCGGTCAGCCCCAGCATTTT
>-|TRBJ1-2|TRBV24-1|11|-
CPTAGVVGYTF
TGTCCCACAGCAGGGGTAGTGGGCTACACCTTC
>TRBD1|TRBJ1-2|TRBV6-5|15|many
CASSRDRGGLYGYTF
TGTGCCAGCAGCCGCGACAGGGGCGGCCTCTATGGCTACACCTTC
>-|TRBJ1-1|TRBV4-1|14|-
CASSTGQSNTEAFF
TGCGCCAGCAGCACTGGACAGTCGAACACTGAAGCTTTCTTT
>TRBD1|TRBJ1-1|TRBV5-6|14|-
CASSWGTGFGEAFF
TGTGCCAGCAGCTGGGGGACAGGGTTCGGTGAAGCTTTCTTT
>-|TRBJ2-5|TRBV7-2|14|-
CASSLDSIQETQYF
TGTGCCAGCAGCTTAGACAGTATCCAAGAGACCCAGTACTTC
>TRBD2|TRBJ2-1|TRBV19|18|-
CASSIDGSVAGALNEQFF
TGTGCCAGTAGTATAGATGGCTCCGTAGCGGGGGCACTAAATGAGCAGTTCTTC
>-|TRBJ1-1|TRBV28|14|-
CASSLARFHTEAFF
TGTGCCAGCAGTTTGGCCAGATTTCACACTGAAGCTTTCTTT
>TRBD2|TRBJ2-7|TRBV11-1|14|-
CASSIPGGAREQYF
TGTGCCAGCAGCATCCCCGGGGGGGCGAGGGAGCAGTACTTC
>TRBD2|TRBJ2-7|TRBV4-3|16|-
CASSQDLRGGRYEQYF
TGCGCCAGCAGCCAAGATCTTCGGGGGGGCCGATACGAGCAGTACTTC
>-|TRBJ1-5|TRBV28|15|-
CASILSVGGLQPQHF
TGTGCCAGCATCCTATCCGTCGGCGGGTTACAGCCCCAGCATTTT
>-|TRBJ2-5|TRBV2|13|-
CASSEGEGETQYF
TGTGCCAGCAGTGAAGGAGAGGGAGAGACCCAGTACTTC
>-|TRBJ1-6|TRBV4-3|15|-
CASSPGWGGNSPLHF
TGCGCCAGCAGCCCCGGCTGGGGGGGTAATTCACCCCTCCACTTT
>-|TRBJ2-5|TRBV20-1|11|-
CSAAPGETQYF
TGCAGTGCTGCCCCCGGGGAGACCCAGTACTTC
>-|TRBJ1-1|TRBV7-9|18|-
CASSPPEGRYIFNTEAFF
TGTGCCAGCAGCCCGCCGGAGGGACGGTACATTTTCAACACTGAAGCTTTCTTT
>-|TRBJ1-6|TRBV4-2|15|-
CASSTQAPEYSPLHF
TGTGCCAGCAGCACCCAGGCCCCAGAGTACTCACCCCTCCACTTT
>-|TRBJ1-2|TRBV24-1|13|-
CATSDLRGDGYTF
TGTGCCACCAGTGATTTGCGGGGGGATGGCTACACCTTC
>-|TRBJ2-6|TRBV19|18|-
CASSRRGTRGSGANVLTF
TGTGCCAGTAGTAGGCGGGGGACAAGGGGCTCTGGGGCCAACGTCCTGACTTTC
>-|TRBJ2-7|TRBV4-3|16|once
CASSQDAAGTPYEQYF
TGCGCCAGCAGCCAAGATGCCGCCGGGACTCCTTACGAGCAGTACTTC
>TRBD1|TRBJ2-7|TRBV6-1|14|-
CASSEDRGAYEQYF
TGTGCCAGCAGTGAGGACAGGGGAGCTTACGAGCAGTACTTC
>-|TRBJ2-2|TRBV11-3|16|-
CASSPSGTLNTGELFF
TGTGCCAGCAGCCCGTCCGGGACTCTGAACACCGGGGAGCTGTTTTTT
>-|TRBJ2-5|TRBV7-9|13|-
CASSLGGLKIVYF
TGTGCCAGCAGCTTAGGAGGCTTAAAGATTGTGTACTTC
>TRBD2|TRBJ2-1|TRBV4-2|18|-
CASSQDPLAGGTYNEQFF
TGTGCCAGCAGCCAAGATCCCCTAGCGGGAGGAACCTACAATGAGCAGTTCTTC
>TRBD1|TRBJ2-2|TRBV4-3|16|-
CASSRSTGGLAGELFF
TGCGCCAGCAGCCGATCGACAGGGGGCTTGGCCGGGGAGCTGTTTTTT
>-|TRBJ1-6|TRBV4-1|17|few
CASSQDFGDFSPSPLHF
TGCGCCAGCAGCCAAGATTTCGGGGACTTTTCCCCTTCACCCCTCCACTTT
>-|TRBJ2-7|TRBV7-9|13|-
CASSAAAIAEQYF
TGTGCCAGCTCCGCGGCGGCGATCGCCGAGCAGTACTTC
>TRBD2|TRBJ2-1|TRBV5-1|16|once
CASSFFREGGYNEQFF
TGCGCCAGCAGCTTCTTCCGGGAGGGGGGGTACAATGAGCAGTTCTTC
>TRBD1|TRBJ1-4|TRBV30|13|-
CAWRTGPGEKLFF
TGTGCCTGGAGGACAGGGCCCGGGGAAAAACTGTTTTTT
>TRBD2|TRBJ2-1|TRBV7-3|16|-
CASSPEGASGSNEQFF
TGTGCCAGCAGCCCGGAGGGGGCTAGCGGGAGCAATGAGCAGTTCTTC
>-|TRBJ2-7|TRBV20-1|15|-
CSASPPGQARYEQYF
TGCAGTGCTAGTCCGCCTGGCCAGGCTCGGTACGAGCAGTACTTC
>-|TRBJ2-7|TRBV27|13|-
CASSFSGPYEQYF
TGTGCCAGCAGTTTCAGCGGGCCCTACGAGCAGTACTTC